This passage covers 14 T cell receptor beta chains from one sample sequenced in a study of T cell changes during pregnancy in multiple sclerosis. Libraries were prepared by immunoSEQ multiplex PCR; TCRdb keeps only in-frame clonotypes and omits some of them. This table has 38,000 or so clones, 80% to 95% appearing once. Sequencing was performed on CD8+ T cells from peripheral blood mononuclear cells, taken in the first trimester of pregnancy. Receptor source: a female donor with multiple sclerosis, enrolled in a pregnancy study.

This rearrangement joins TRBV9 to TRBJ2-7, with TRBD2 matching 10 bases. Germline V gives CDR1 SGDLS, CDR2 YYNGEE. This CDR3 is built from 16 residues. Trimming cost V 4 bases and J 0 bases; bases outside gene matches: 7. The CDR3 DNA reads as TGTGCCAGCAGCCCAGGACTAGCGGTAAGCTCCTACGAGCAGTACTTC. Amino acids: CASSPGLAVSSYEQYF.

V and J are TRBV9 and TRBJ2-7; D is possibly TRBD1 (6 bases). The CDR3 contains 13 residues. V lost 3 bases and J lost 2, with 9 bases in between. Germline V gene lookup returns CDR1 SGDLS and CDR2 YYNGEE. CDR3 DNA sequence: TGTGCCAGCAGCGGGGACAACGCCTACGAGCAGTACTTC. This encodes CASSGDNAYEQYF.

This chain uses TRBV6-4 with TRBJ1-3; possibly TRBD1 for D (6 bases). The CDR3 has 16 residues. Germline CDR1 and CDR2: MRHNA and SNTAGT. V was shortened by 8 bases and J by 0 bases, with 17 bases between the two germline ends. The CDR3: CASWGHNRDSGNTIYF. In DNA, the CDR3 is TGTGCCAGCTGGGGTCACAACAGGGACTCTGGAAACACCATATATTTT.

The V and J genes are TRBV6-1 and TRBJ2-5; TRBD2 might be the D (8 bases). CDR3 length: 17 residues. The ends were cut back, 2 bases at V and 5 bases at J, with 21 bases in the middle. In germline, CDR1 is MNHNS, CDR2 SASEGT. The CDR3 loop is CASSEYRGGGPRETQYF. For the CDR3, the DNA is TGTGCCAGCAGTGAATACAGGGGCGGGGGGCCCCGGGAGACCCAGTACTTC.

V and J are TRBV4-1 and TRBJ1-4; 9 nucleotides line up with TRBD1. The V gene's germline CDR1 is MGHRA and CDR2 YSYEKL. CDR3 length: 15 amino acids. The trim removed 2 bases at V and 8 bases at J, leaving 6 bases unmatched. The CDR3, as DNA: TGCGCCAGCAGCCAACTCACAGGGGGCTACGAAAAACTGTTTTTT. Amino acid sequence: CASSQLTGGYEKLFF.

The chain combines TRBV10-1 with TRBJ1-6, with D perhaps TRBD1 (6 bases). V was cut by 3 bases and J by 12 bases, with 18 bases left in between. The CDR3 runs 15 residues. The germline V gene has CDR1 WNHNN and CDR2 SYGVQD (reference sequence). CDR3 nucleotide sequence: TGCGCCAGCAGTGATAGACAGGACTCTGGGGGACCCCTCCACTTT. Protein product: CASSDRQDSGGPLHF.

CDR3: CAISDVDYRHNTRYNEQFF. The CDR3, as DNA: TGTGCCATCAGTGACGTGGACTACCGGCATAATACCCGATACAATGAGCAGTTCTTC. V gene TRBV10-3 combines with J gene TRBJ2-1; D may be TRBD2 (6 bases). The CDR3 spans 19 residues. The V end lost 3 bases, the J end lost 4 bases, and 25 bases lay between the germline ends. CDR1 and CDR2 from the germline V gene are ENHRY and SYGVKD.

The chain carries TRBV13 and TRBJ1-3; perhaps TRBD1 as D (5 bases). CDR3 size: 16 residues. Germline CDR1 reads PRHDT; CDR2 reads FYEKMQ (reference sequence). Trimming took 6 bases from V and 1 from J, leaving 16 bases between them. CDR3 DNA: TGTGCCAGCAGTGCCGGGACTTTTATTTCTGGAAACACCATATATTTT. It translates to CASSAGTFISGNTIYF.

The chain links TRBV5-6 to TRBJ1-4; 9 bases fit TRBD1. Per the germline V gene, CDR1 is SGHDT and CDR2 is YYEEEE. J was trimmed by 3 bases and V by 4 bases; bases with no gene match: 7. The CDR3 extends over 16 amino acids. In nucleotides, the CDR3 is TGTGCCAGCAGCCTCGGACAGGGGATTGCTAATGAAAAACTGTTTTTT. It encodes CASSLGQGIANEKLFF.

The CDR3 nucleotides read TGTGCCATCAGTGAAGGGGGACAGGGCCATCTTGAAGCTTTCTTT. Protein sequence: CAISEGGQGHLEAFF. This chain joins TRBV10-3 and TRBJ1-1, with 9 bases lining up with TRBD1. Losses at the gene ends were 3 bases for V and 7 bases for J; bases not matched to a gene: 9. From germline, CDR1 is ENHRY and CDR2 SYGVKD. CDR3 length: 15 amino acids.

V and J are TRBV15 and TRBJ2-3, with 9 bases matching TRBD2. The CDR3 consists of 18 residues. V lost 0 bases and J lost 0; bases outside the gene matches: 7. In germline, CDR1 is LNHNV, CDR2 YYDKDF (reference sequence). The CDR3 here is CATSRDRSGGPSTDTQYF. The CDR3, as DNA: TGTGCCACCAGCAGAGATCGTAGCGGGGGTCCTAGCACAGATACGCAGTATTTT.

A word on this clone: The germline gene is not matched at one end of the junction; a read error may be the cause. V usage is TRBV2 and J usage is TRBJ2-4; 16 positions agree with TRBD2. CDR3 length: 17 amino acids. From germline, CDR1 is SNHLY and CDR2 FYNNEI. DNA for the CDR3: TGTGCCAGAAGTGGGACTAGCGGGGGGGTTGCCAAAAACATTCAGTACTTC. It specifies CARSGTSGGVAKNIQYF. Full variable domain (missing parts from reference TRBV2 and TRBJ2-4): EPEVTQTPSHQVTQMGQEVILRCVPISNHLYFYWYRQILGQKVEFLVSFYNNEISEKSEIFDDQFSVERPDGSNFTLKIRSTKLEDSAMYFCARSGTSGGVAKNIQYFGAGTRLSVL.

The chain links TRBV23-1 to TRBJ2-7; TRBD1 aligns across 8 bases. TRBV23-1 is an open reading frame, and its role is uncertain. The CDR3 loop spans 17 amino acids. V was pared by 6 bases and J by 6 bases, with 19 bases of the junction left unmatched. DNA of the CDR3: TGCGCCAGCAGCCGGGCACGACTGGGACAGGTCCCTCTCGAGCAGTACTTC. Its protein is CASSRARLGQVPLEQYF.

This chain links TRBV19 with TRBJ1-1; D is perhaps TRBD1 (6 bases). The V and J ends lost 3 bases and 5 bases respectively, with 16 bases between them. CDR3 length: 15 amino acids. The germline gives CDR1 LNHDA, CDR2 SQIVND (reference sequence). CDR3 in amino acids: CASSIGQGLGTEAFF. In DNA, the CDR3 is TGTGCCAGTAGTATCGGTCAGGGGTTAGGGACTGAAGCTTTCTTT.